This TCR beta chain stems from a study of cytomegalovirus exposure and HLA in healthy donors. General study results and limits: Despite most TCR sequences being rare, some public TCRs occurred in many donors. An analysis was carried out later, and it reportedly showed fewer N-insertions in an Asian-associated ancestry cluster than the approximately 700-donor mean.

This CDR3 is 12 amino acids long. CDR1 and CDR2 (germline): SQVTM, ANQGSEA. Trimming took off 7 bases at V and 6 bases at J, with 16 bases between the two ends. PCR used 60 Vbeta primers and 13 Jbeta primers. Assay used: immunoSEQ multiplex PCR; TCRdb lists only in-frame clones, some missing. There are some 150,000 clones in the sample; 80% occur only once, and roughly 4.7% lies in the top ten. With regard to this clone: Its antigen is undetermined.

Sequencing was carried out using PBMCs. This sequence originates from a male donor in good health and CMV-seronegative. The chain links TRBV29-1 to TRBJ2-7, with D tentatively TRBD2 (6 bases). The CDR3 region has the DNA TGCAGCGGTGGGACTCGACGGAGCGAGCAGTACTTC. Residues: CSGGTRRSEQYF.